The clone carrying this T cell receptor (beta chain) was seen many times. Its antigen remains unknown. With the read ending 3 residues before the CDR3 end, the germline J gene is used to fill in that end. The germline CDR1 and CDR2 sequences are SQVTM and ANQGSEA. The V end lost 2 bases, the J end lost 6 bases, and 12 bases lay between the germline ends. The CDR3 sequence is 13 residues long. Aged roughly 9 to 70 years, CVID subjects averaged approximately 36 years old. For at least one year, all CVID subjects received replacement immunoglobulin. Donors gave roughly 5 to 8 ml heparinized peripheral whole blood. These data are taken from a study of T cell clonality in common variable immunodeficiency. Study findings and constraints: Reportedly, TCR beta sequences from common variable immunodeficiency showed fewer deletions and N-nucleotide insertions. Fewer TCRbeta clones were shared among CVID subjects than controls.

The table came from immunoSEQ multiplex PCR; TCRdb's copy has only in-frame clones and leaves some out. This sample carries some 25,000 clones, none of them present only once. The chain couples TRBV29-1 to TRBJ2-3; TRBD2 is a possible D gene (6 bases). The sequencing input was peripheral blood mononuclear cells. The sequence came from a human donor with common variable immunodeficiency. CDR3 DNA, as far as it was read: TGCAGCGTTGAACCCGGGGAGGCGGATACG. Its translation: CSVEPGEADT. The whole CDR3 protein is CSVEPGEADTQYF.